These 27 T cell receptor beta chains were all obtained from the same sample, sequenced in a study of CD8 T cell repertoires and HIV-1 epitope variants. The table came from immunoSEQ multiplex PCR; TCRdb's copy has only in-frame clones and leaves some out. The table has over 4,500 clones, 70% seen once. The antigens for these receptors are not known. What was sequenced was cultured CD8+ T cells derived from PBMCs. The receptors shown here come from a male donor with HIV.

The rearrangement joins TRBV15 to TRBJ2-1; maybe TRBD2 (6 bases). The germline CDR1 and CDR2 sequences are LNHNV and YYDKDF (reference sequence). Trimming pared 8 bases from V and 7 bases from J, leaving 18 bases between. The CDR3 extends over 14 amino acids. The CDR3 sequence: CATASGGVGNEQFF. Written as DNA, the CDR3 is TGTGCCACCGCTTCAGGAGGGGTCGGGAATGAGCAGTTCTTC.

The chain uses TRBV5-6 and TRBJ2-7; D possibly corresponds to TRBD1 (6 bases). Germline V gene data show CDR1 as SGHDT and CDR2 as YYEEEE. The CDR3 is 12 residues long. The germline V and J ends were trimmed by 4 bases and 4 bases, with 9 bases remaining between them. The CDR3 spells CASSIQGYEQYF. In nucleotides, the CDR3 is TGTGCCAGCAGCATACAGGGTTACGAGCAGTACTTC.

The V gene is TRBV19, the J gene TRBJ2-7; 8 nucleotides align to TRBD2. CDR1 is LNHDA and CDR2 is SQIVND in the germline V gene (reference sequence). Trimming removed 6 bases from V and 7 bases from J; junction bases left unmatched: 8. CDR3 size: 13 residues. The CDR3 DNA follows: TGTGCCAGTAGCAAACTAGCGGCTTCAGAGCAGTACTTC. Its protein is CASSKLAASEQYF.

The chain uses TRBV19 and TRBJ2-7; D not resolved. Germline V gene sequence: CDR1 LNHDA, CDR2 SQIVND (reference sequence). The CDR3 loop spans 17 amino acids. Trimming stripped 0 bases from V and 2 bases from J, with 17 bases between. CDR3 region: CASSIDFEGDLTYEQYF. The CDR3 DNA reads TGTGCCAGTAGTATAGATTTTGAAGGCGATTTAACCTACGAGCAGTACTTC.

The chain recombines TRBV6-4 with TRBJ2-1; D might be TRBD1 (5 bases). CDR1 and CDR2 (germline): MRHNA, SNTAGT. This CDR3 contains 16 residues. Trimming took 4 bases from V and 5 from J, leaving 18 bases between them. The CDR3 spells CASSAPSDRRNNEQFF. The CDR3 DNA reads as TGTGCCAGCAGTGCCCCCTCCGACAGACGAAACAATGAGCAGTTCTTC.

The chain has TRBV4-2 and TRBJ2-7, with D possibly matching TRBD1 (8 bases). Trimming removed 5 bases at V and 4 bases at J, with 15 bases between. Germline CDR1 is LGHNA and CDR2 is YNFKEQ. The CDR3 is 14 amino acids. Written as DNA, the CDR3 is TGTGCCAGCAGCGTTTACAGGGGGGGATACGAGCAGTACTTC. Its translation: CASSVYRGGYEQYF.

The chain couples TRBV10-3 to TRBJ1-1, with D tentatively TRBD1 (5 bases). The germline gives CDR1 ENHRY, CDR2 SYGVKD. The CDR3 runs to 13 residues. Trimming took 2 bases from V and 8 from J, leaving 12 bases between them. The CDR3 sequence is CAISEGGTAEAFF. CDR3 nucleotides: TGTGCCATCAGTGAGGGAGGGACCGCCGAAGCTTTCTTT.

The gene calls are TRBV2 and TRBJ1-2, with D possibly TRBD1 on 5 matching bases. This CDR3 has 16 residues. Germline CDR1 SNHLY, CDR2 FYNNEI. V lost 5 bases, J lost 3 bases, and 19 bases lay in between. CDR3 in amino acids: CASSIRPTDFDYGYTF. CDR3 bases: TGTGCCAGCAGTATACGCCCGACAGATTTCGACTATGGCTACACCTTC.

The chain has TRBV5-4 and TRBJ2-1, with D hard to call. CDR1 is SGHNT and CDR2 is YYREEE in the germline V gene (reference sequence). Trimming stripped 0 bases from V and 7 bases from J, with 5 bases between. The CDR3 contains 12 residues. Written as DNA, the CDR3 is TGTGCCAGCAGCTTGGGCAGAAATGAGCAGTTCTTC. Translated: CASSLGRNEQFF.

The chain is built from TRBV10-1 and TRBJ1-1; no definite D call. Trimming took 4 bases from V and 2 from J, leaving 8 bases between them. This CDR3 spans 13 amino acids. Germline V gene sequence: CDR1 WNHNN, CDR2 SYGVQD (reference sequence). The CDR3 DNA reads TGCGCCAGCAGTGCCGGAAGAAACACTGAAGCTTTCTTT. This translates into CASSAGRNTEAFF.

The chain has TRBV30 and TRBJ2-1; weak D call: TRBD2 (5 bases). V was clipped by 5 bases and J by 3 bases, with 11 bases between them. The V gene's germline CDR1 is GTSNPN and CDR2 SVGIG (reference sequence). The CDR3 contains 13 residues. In DNA form, the CDR3 reads TGTGCCTGGGGGTGGGGAGACTACAATGAGCAGTTCTTC. Translation: CAWGWGDYNEQFF.

The chain carries TRBV27 and TRBJ2-7; D is uncertain. The germline gives CDR1 MNHEY, CDR2 SMNVEV (reference sequence). Trimming shortened V by 2 bases and J by 1 base, and 9 bases separated the two germline ends. This CDR3 is 14 amino acids long. CDR3 bases: TGTGCCAGCAGTTTAAGCTATTCTTCCTACGAGCAGTACTTC. Residues: CASSLSYSSYEQYF.

In its sample, this clone was seen a few times. The chain uses TRBV10-3 and TRBJ1-6; D is ambiguous. The CDR3 length is 15 residues. Germline V gene data show CDR1 as ENHRY and CDR2 as SYGVKD. The V and J ends lost 0 bases and 7 bases respectively, with 10 bases between them. Here the CDR3 reads CAISESIGGNSPLHF. CDR3 in DNA: TGTGCCATCAGTGAGTCGATAGGCGGGAATTCACCCCTCCACTTT.

The chain joins TRBV7-3 to TRBJ2-2; possible D gene TRBD1, 6 bases. The V and J ends lost 2 bases and 3 bases respectively, with 16 bases between them. The germline V gene has CDR1 SGHTA and CDR2 FQGTGA. This CDR3 is 17 amino acids long. The CDR3 sequence is CASSLGPQGLDTGELFF. Here the CDR3 DNA reads TGTGCCAGCAGCTTAGGGCCCCAGGGGCTCGACACCGGGGAGCTGTTTTTT.

Only a few counts were recorded for this clone. The chain couples TRBV6-5 to TRBJ1-2, with a weak D call TRBD1 (6 bases). This CDR3 spans 13 amino acids. Germline CDR1 and CDR2: MNHEY and SVGAGI. The V gene lost 5 bases and the J gene lost 4 bases, with 11 bases spanning the gap. As DNA, the CDR3 is TGTGCCAGCAGTCCCGGACAGACCTATGGCTACACCTTC. This translates into CASSPGQTYGYTF.

The rearrangement uses TRBV28 and TRBJ2-2; D may be TRBD1 or TRBD2 (6 bases each). The V end was cut by 6 bases, the J end by 0 bases, with 14 bases between. Germline V CDR1 and CDR2: MDHEN, SYDVKM. This CDR3 region has 16 residues. The DNA for the CDR3 is TGTGCCAGCAGCCCGCGGAGGGGGGCGAACACCGGGGAGCTGTTTTTT. Translation: CASSPRRGANTGELFF.

J is TRBJ2-7 and V is TRBV13; perhaps D is TRBD1 or TRBD2 (5 bases each). Trimming took off 3 bases at V and 0 bases at J, with 15 bases between the two ends. Germline V gene data show CDR1 as PRHDT and CDR2 as FYEKMQ (reference sequence). The CDR3 consists of 16 residues. The CDR3 protein is CASSLGPPTASYEQYF. For the CDR3, the DNA is TGTGCCAGCAGCTTGGGACCGCCGACTGCCTCCTACGAGCAGTACTTC.

This chain connects TRBV7-9 to TRBJ2-2; D is perhaps TRBD2 (5 bases). The CDR3 has 12 residues. Germline lookup yields CDR1 SEHNR and CDR2 FQNEAQ (reference sequence). Between the trimmed V and J ends, which lost 7 bases and 4 bases, there was a span of 7 bases. CDR3 nucleotides: TGTGCCAGCACCCGGGGCACCGGGGAGCTGTTTTTT. This sequence encodes CASTRGTGELFF.

The chain carries TRBV7-9 and TRBJ2-1; 9 bases are a match to TRBD1. The CDR3 covers 12 residues. CDR1 is SEHNR, CDR2 FQNEAQ, per germline (reference sequence). V lost 5 bases, J lost 8 bases, and 1 base stayed unmatched. The CDR3 region has the DNA TGTGCCAGCAGCGGGACAGGGTATGAGCAGTTCTTC. Protein: CASSGTGYEQFF.

CDR3 DNA: TGTGCCAGCAGTTTAGCAGCTAGCGGGAGCGGTAAGGCACACACAGATACGCAGTATTTT. Translation: CASSLAASGSGKAHTDTQYF. The gene calls are TRBV28 and TRBJ2-3; 10 nucleotides align to TRBD2. Per the germline V gene, CDR1 is MDHEN and CDR2 is SYDVKM. The CDR3 is made up of 20 amino acids. The junction had 16 bases not matched to a gene; V was cut back by 2 bases and J by 2 bases.

The genes are TRBV14 and TRBJ1-2; D perhaps matches TRBD1 (6 bases). V was pared by 0 bases and J by 5 bases, with 13 bases between. The CDR3 is 15 amino acids. Germline values: CDR1 SGHDN, CDR2 FVKESK. The CDR3 DNA sequence: TGTGCCAGCAGCCAAGAAACAGGGCAGAATTATGGCTACACCTTC. It translates to CASSQETGQNYGYTF.

This chain connects TRBV4-3 to TRBJ1-1; 8 bases fit TRBD1. V trimming: 5 bases; J trimming: 2 bases; junction bases outside the gene matches: 4. The germline V gene has CDR1 LGHNA and CDR2 YSLEER. The CDR3 extends over 14 amino acids. The CDR3 loop reads CASSTDRGNTEAFF. The CDR3 DNA reads as TGCGCCAGCAGCACCGACAGGGGCAACACTGAAGCTTTCTTT.

This sequence joins TRBV6-6 and TRBJ2-1; D might be TRBD2 (6 bases). V dropped 4 bases and J dropped 8 bases, with 12 bases sitting between them. This CDR3 contains 13 residues. Germline lookup yields CDR1 MNHNY and CDR2 SVGAGI (reference sequence). This CDR3 is CASSSRDSDEQFF. CDR3 DNA sequence: TGTGCCAGCAGTTCCCGGGACTCGGATGAGCAGTTCTTC.

The chain employs TRBV7-9 and TRBJ1-1; 7 bases agree with TRBD1. Germline V gene lookup returns CDR1 SEHNR and CDR2 FQNEAQ (reference sequence). V dropped 7 bases and J dropped 4; count of bases not matched to a gene: 9. The CDR3 has 14 amino acids. CDR3 amino acids: CASTPGGLGTEAFF. The CDR3, as DNA: TGTGCCAGCACCCCAGGGGGATTGGGCACTGAAGCTTTCTTT.

The rearrangement uses TRBV4-3 and TRBJ2-2, with no clear D. This CDR3 spans 14 amino acids. V lost 0 bases and J lost 1, with 3 bases in between. The germline gives CDR1 LGHNA, CDR2 YSLEER. The CDR3: CASSQDGNTGELFF. The CDR3 DNA follows: TGCGCCAGCAGCCAAGATGGGAACACCGGGGAGCTGTTTTTT.

V and J are TRBV27 and TRBJ2-7; D uncertain. Trimming took off 5 bases at V and 2 bases at J, with 25 bases between the two ends. This CDR3 is built from 18 residues. CDR1 is MNHEY and CDR2 is SMNVEV in the germline V gene (reference sequence). CDR3 nucleotides: TGTGCCAGCAGTGAAGCGAGTAACTTACATGACTGGGCCTACGAGCAGTACTTC. It codes for CASSEASNLHDWAYEQYF.

The sample holds a few counts of this clone. The CDR3 nucleotides are TGTGCCAGGGAAGACGGACCGGTCAACGAGCAGTACTTC. Its translation is CAREDGPVNEQYF. This chain connects TRBV2 to TRBJ2-7; D ambiguous. V was cut by 9 bases and J by 5 bases, with 17 bases left in between. The CDR3 is 13 amino acids. Germline V gives CDR1 SNHLY, CDR2 FYNNEI.